Following are 14 T cell receptor beta chains from one sample sequenced in a study of blood T cell repertoires in COVID-19. Generated by immunoSEQ multiplex PCR, the TCRdb table keeps only in-frame clones and is missing some. Counted here are 110,000 to 150,000 clones, approximately 85% occurring once; the ten biggest clones make up roughly 3.9%. Sequenced input: peripheral blood. All receptors come from a woman older than 75 with acute or convalescent COVID-19.

This clone appeared once. The J gene is TRBJ1-6, the V gene TRBV28, with 9 bases aligning to TRBD1. The J segment lost 7 bases and the V segment lost 6 bases, leaving 7 bases of the junction unmatched. The CDR3 totals 15 residues. Germline V gene sequence: CDR1 MDHEN, CDR2 SYDVKM. Written as DNA, the CDR3 is TGTGCCAGCAGGGAGGGGGACAGGGACAATTCACCCCTCCACTTT. It specifies CASREGDRDNSPLHF.

The genes are TRBV24-1 and TRBJ1-5; D unresolved. The CDR3 has 13 residues. Trimming left V 2 bases short and J 6 bases short, with 7 bases between. Per germline, CDR1 KGHDR and CDR2 SFDVKD. CDR3 amino acids: CATSDSTFQPQHF. The DNA of the CDR3 is TGTGCCACCAGTGATTCGACATTTCAGCCCCAGCATTTT.

This rearrangement joins TRBV5-1 to TRBJ2-1; D is unclear. Trimming pared 4 bases from V and 7 bases from J, leaving 12 bases between. CDR3 size: 13 residues. Germline loops: CDR1 SGHRS, CDR2 YFSETQ. CDR3 protein: CASSVGISNEQFF. As DNA, the CDR3 is TGCGCCAGCAGCGTTGGTATCAGTAATGAGCAGTTCTTC. Based on the CDR3 plus reference TRBV5-1 and TRBJ2-1, the full variable domain is KAGVTQTPRYLIKTRGQQVTLSCSPISGHRSVSWYQQTPGQGLQFLFEYFSETQRNKGNFPGRFSGRQFSNSRSEMNVSTLELGDSALYLCASSVGISNEQFFGPGTRLTVL.

The genes are TRBV13 and TRBJ1-2; D is perhaps TRBD1 (6 bases). Trimming removed 5 bases at V and 6 bases at J, with 19 bases between. The CDR3 is made up of 15 amino acids. Germline V gives CDR1 PRHDT, CDR2 FYEKMQ (reference sequence). CDR3 loop: CASSLTSRGFHGYTF. CDR3 DNA: TGTGCCAGCAGCCTCACTTCCAGGGGCTTCCATGGCTACACCTTC.

This clone came up a few times. This chain joins TRBV5-1 and TRBJ1-1; 9 nucleotides match TRBD1. V was clipped by 4 bases and J by 0 bases; unmatched bases: 4. The CDR3 is 15 residues long. Germline V gene data show CDR1 as SGHRS and CDR2 as YFSETQ. The CDR3 DNA follows: TGCGCCAGCAGCCCCCGGACAGGGGTGAACACTGAAGCTTTCTTT. This codes for CASSPRTGVNTEAFF. The full variable domain, completed using reference TRBV5-1 and TRBJ1-1, is KAGVTQTPRYLIKTRGQQVTLSCSPISGHRSVSWYQQTPGQGLQFLFEYFSETQRNKGNFPGRFSGRQFSNSRSEMNVSTLELGDSALYLCASSPRTGVNTEAFFGQGTRLTVV.

This rearrangement joins TRBV4-2 to TRBJ2-1; possible D gene TRBD2, 6 bases. Trimming pared 0 bases from V and 2 bases from J, leaving 17 bases between. Germline-derived CDR1 and CDR2 are LGHNA and YNFKEQ. The CDR3 runs to 18 residues. This chain's CDR3 is CASSQDYHRTKTYNEQFF. The CDR3 region has the DNA TGTGCCAGCAGCCAAGATTATCACCGGACTAAAACCTACAATGAGCAGTTCTTC.

This chain uses TRBV19 with TRBJ1-3; no clear D gene. V was cut by 5 bases and J by 4 bases, with 9 bases left in between. From germline, CDR1 is LNHDA and CDR2 SQIVND (reference sequence). This CDR3 contains 13 residues. CDR3 region: CASSRERGNTIYF. Here the CDR3 DNA reads TGTGCCAGTAGTCGGGAACGGGGAAACACCATATATTTT.

This clone has just a few counts. This sequence joins TRBV28 and TRBJ1-6; D is undetermined. Trimming cost V 5 bases and J 2 bases, with 16 bases left between them. The germline gives CDR1 MDHEN, CDR2 SYDVKM. The CDR3 has 17 residues. CDR3 amino acids: CASSPIGWRTYNSPLHF. The CDR3 bases are TGTGCCAGCAGTCCGATAGGGTGGAGGACCTATAATTCACCCCTCCACTTT.

The rearrangement uses TRBV19 and TRBJ2-4, with 11 bases aligning to TRBD2. The CDR3 consists of 18 residues. Germline values: CDR1 LNHDA, CDR2 SQIVND (reference sequence). J gave up 3 bases and V 5 bases, and 12 bases lay outside the gene matches. CDR3 loop: CASSLSGGAFGSKNIQYF. CDR3 sequence (DNA): TGTGCCAGTAGTCTTAGCGGGGGGGCCTTCGGTAGCAAAAACATTCAGTACTTC.

The V and J genes are TRBV7-9 and TRBJ2-5; 15 bases agree with TRBD2. V lost 5 bases to trimming and J lost 7 bases; unmatched junction nucleotides: 8. This CDR3 has 16 residues. Germline assignment: CDR1 SEHNR and CDR2 FQNEAQ (reference sequence). The CDR3 here is CASSAGLAGGRATQYF. CDR3 DNA: TGTGCCAGCAGCGCTGGACTAGCGGGGGGGCGTGCGACCCAGTACTTC. Complete variable domain (other parts from reference TRBV7-9 and TRBJ2-5): DTGVSQNPRHKITKRGQNVTFRCDPISEHNRLYWYRQTLGQGPEFLTYFQNEAQLEKSRLLSDRFSAERPKGSFSTLEIQRTEQGDSAMYLCASSAGLAGGRATQYFGPGTRLLVL.

The chain is built from TRBV2 and TRBJ2-7, with a weak D call TRBD2 (5 bases). Germline V gene lookup returns CDR1 SNHLY and CDR2 FYNNEI. Trimming took 1 base from V and 0 from J, leaving 13 bases between them. The CDR3 sequence is 16 residues long. This chain's CDR3 is CASSEGLDGSSYEQYF. The CDR3 region has the DNA TGTGCCAGCAGTGAAGGTCTAGATGGGAGCTCCTACGAGCAGTACTTC.

The chain links TRBV12-3 or TRBV12-4 to TRBJ1-1, with 7 bases aligning to TRBD1. The CDR3 totals 12 residues. V gave up 5 bases and J gave up 11 bases; unmatched junction bases: 8. In DNA, the CDR3 is TGTGCCAGCAGTCGACAGGGCACCCTGGCTTTCTTT. It is translated as CASSRQGTLAFF.

This sequence joins TRBV18 and TRBJ2-6; D call uncertain. The CDR3 is 17 amino acids. CDR1 is KGHSH, CDR2 LQKENI, per germline. V lost 3 bases, J lost 0 bases, and 12 bases lay in between. The CDR3 sequence: CASSPILPVSGANVLTF. DNA for the CDR3: TGTGCCAGCTCACCCATCCTACCTGTCTCTGGGGCCAACGTCCTGACTTTC.

The genes are TRBV19 and TRBJ1-2; 9 bases align to TRBD1. The CDR3 loop spans 15 amino acids. Trimming took 6 bases from V and 4 from J; bases not matched to a gene: 9. Germline V lookup: CDR1 LNHDA, CDR2 SQIVND (reference sequence). CDR3 coding DNA: TGTGCCAGTAGCACACAGGGGGCGCAGGGCTATGGCTACACCTTC. As protein: CASSTQGAQGYGYTF. Based on the CDR3 plus reference TRBV19 and TRBJ1-2, the full variable domain is DGGITQSPKYLFRKEGQNVTLSCEQNLNHDAMYWYRQDPGQGLRLIYYSQIVNDFQKGDIAEGYSVSREKKESFPLTVTSAQKNPTAFYLCASSTQGAQGYGYTFGSGTRLTVV.